Listed below are T cell receptor beta chains from one sample, sequenced in a study of T cells in Graves' hyperthyroidism and ophthalmopathy. TCRdb used MiXCR to reprocess the multiplex PCR reads, holding one entry per CDR3 protein. This table holds over 650,000 distinct CDR3 sequences, 16% found once. Sequencing was done on a sample of blood. The source is a man aged 18 to 30 with Graves' hyperthyroidism. Each CDR3 is given with its conserved first and last residue. D genes are given only for firm matches. For some rows the clone size is stated as once, few or many, or as a class when expanded; others skip it.

TRBD1	TRBV28	TRBJ1-5	many	CASKFIGQGNQPQHF	TGTGCCAGTAAGTTTATAGGACAGGGGAATCAGCCCCAGCATTTT
.	TRBV30	TRBJ2-1	many	CAWGLANEQFF	TGTGCCTGGGGTTTAGCCAATGAGCAGTTCTTC
TRBD2	TRBV7-3	TRBJ2-1	few	CASSPIAGGHNEQFF	TGTGCCAGCAGCCCCATAGCGGGAGGGCACAATGAGCAGTTCTTC
.	TRBV6-2/TRBV6-3	TRBJ2-1	few	CASSYSIAESSYNEQFF	TGTGCCAGCAGTTACTCGATAGCGGAGAGCTCCTACAATGAGCAGTTCTTC
.	TRBV28	TRBJ1-2	many	CASSPLADGFYGYTF	TGTGCCAGCAGTCCCTTAGCGGACGGGTTCTATGGCTACACCTTC
.	TRBV7-9	TRBJ2-1	.	CASSLLSRVSYNEQFF	TGTGCCAGCAGCTTACTCAGCAGGGTCTCCTACAATGAGCAGTTCTTC
.	TRBV6-1	TRBJ2-7	many	CASSPTPTGHYEQYF	TGTGCCAGCAGCCCTACCCCGACAGGCCACTACGAGCAGTACTTC
.	TRBV27	TRBJ2-1	many	CASSLGLVNEQFF	TGTGCCAGCAGTTTAGGGTTGGTCAATGAGCAGTTCTTC
.	TRBV29-1	TRBJ2-7	few	CSVLSSGSSYEQYF	TGCAGCGTTCTTTCTTCCGGGAGCTCCTACGAGCAGTACTTC
.	TRBV20-1	TRBJ2-3	many	CSALGRTRSTDTQYF	TGCAGTGCTCTCGGACGGACACGTAGCACAGATACGCAGTATTTT
.	TRBV11-2	TRBJ2-5	few	CASNPDGGQTQYF	TGTGCCAGCAACCCCGACGGGGGACAGACCCAGTACTTC
.	TRBV7-3	TRBJ2-3	many	CASSLVAANLGTQYF	TGTGCCAGCAGCTTAGTGGCGGCCAACTTGGGTACGCAGTATTTT
.	TRBV13	TRBJ1-1	few	CASSYVRGPEAFF	TGTGCCAGCAGCTACGTGCGGGGGCCTGAAGCTTTCTTT
.	TRBV6-1	TRBJ2-3	many	CASSPEAGHTDTQYF	TGTGCCAGCAGTCCCGAGGCGGGCCACACAGATACGCAGTATTTT
.	TRBV7-2	TRBJ2-7	many	CASSLMDVYEQYF	TGTGCCAGCAGCTTAATGGACGTCTACGAGCAGTACTTC
TRBD2	TRBV11-3	TRBJ2-3	many	CASSLVAGATDTQYF	TGTGCCAGCAGCTTAGTAGCGGGAGCCACAGATACGCAGTATTTT
.	TRBV6-1	TRBJ1-5	.	CASSPFRGNQPQHF	TGTGCCAGCAGCCCTTTCAGGGGCAATCAGCCCCAGCATTTT
.	TRBV7-2	TRBJ1-1	many	CASSIVSRGPMNTEAFF	TGTGCCAGCAGCATCGTCTCCAGGGGCCCAATGAACACTGAAGCTTTCTTT
.	TRBV7-9	TRBJ2-7	.	CASSPRGVSFHEQYF	TGTGCCAGCAGCCCGAGGGGTGTATCTTTCCACGAGCAGTACTTC
.	TRBV7-8	TRBJ1-1	many	CASSFRTGNTEAFF	TGTGCCAGCAGCTTCCGTACAGGGAACACTGAAGCTTTCTTT
TRBD1	TRBV6-1	TRBJ1-1	many	CASSPQGAGFRTEAFF	TGTGCCAGCAGTCCCCAGGGGGCGGGGTTCCGGACTGAAGCTTTCTTT
.	TRBV4-2	TRBJ2-1	few	CASSQEGGRDSGEQFF	TGTGCCAGCAGCCAAGAAGGGGGCCGGGACAGCGGGGAGCAGTTCTTC
.	TRBV29-1	TRBJ2-7	few	CSASDREYEQYF	TGCAGCGCCTCTGACCGGGAGTACGAGCAGTACTTC
TRBD2	TRBV4-3	TRBJ2-1	.	CASSQDPLADNEQFF	TGCGCCAGCAGCCAAGACCCACTAGCGGACAATGAGCAGTTCTTC
.	TRBV18	TRBJ1-2	many	CASLSRDGYGYTF	TGTGCCAGCTTAAGCCGGGACGGGTATGGCTACACCTTC
.	TRBV28	TRBJ2-5	.	CASSASGFLEETQYF	TGTGCCAGCAGCGCCTCGGGATTCCTCGAAGAGACCCAGTACTTC
.	TRBV27	TRBJ2-1	many	CASSLRGVYNEQFF	TGTGCCAGCAGTTTAAGAGGGGTTTACAATGAGCAGTTCTTC
TRBD2	TRBV4-1	TRBJ2-1	.	CASSHLLLAASYNEQFF	TGCGCCAGCAGCCACCTGCTACTAGCGGCCTCCTACAATGAGCAGTTCTTC
.	TRBV28	TRBJ1-3	.	CASSSSLGGNTIYF	TGTGCCAGCAGTTCTAGCCTTGGGGGAAACACCATATATTTT
.	TRBV6-5	TRBJ2-1	few	CASSYGQLPVGADYNEQFF	TGTGCCAGCAGTTACGGTCAGCTGCCAGTCGGGGCGGACTACAATGAGCAGTTCTTC
TRBD2	TRBV24-1	TRBJ2-3	.	CATSDLPLASGNTDTQYF	TGTGCCACCAGTGATTTGCCATTGGCTAGCGGAAACACAGATACGCAGTATTTT
TRBD1	TRBV6-1	TRBJ1-4	.	CASIIDRGNEKLFF	TGTGCCAGCATCATCGACAGGGGAAATGAAAAACTGTTTTTT
.	TRBV7-2	TRBJ1-1	.	CASSSVRGSEAFF	TGTGCCAGCAGTTCGGTAAGGGGGTCTGAAGCTTTCTTT
.	TRBV5-6	TRBJ1-1	.	CASSLAIDRMMGHTEAFF	TGTGCCAGCAGCTTGGCCATCGACAGGATGATGGGGCACACTGAAGCTTTCTTT
.	TRBV19	TRBJ2-1	.	CASSIVGSSGQFF	TGTGCCAGTAGTATAGTGGGTTCCTCAGGGCAGTTCTTC
TRBD2	TRBV9	TRBJ2-7	.	CASSVGSGRAVVSEQYF	TGTGCCAGCAGCGTAGGCAGCGGGAGGGCCGTAGTGTCCGAGCAGTACTTC
TRBD1	TRBV28	TRBJ1-1	few	CASILDQGAGTEAFF	TGTGCCAGCATCCTCGACCAGGGGGCCGGCACTGAAGCTTTCTTT
.	TRBV18	TRBJ1-5	.	CASSPIGGGSNQPQHF	TGTGCCAGCTCACCAATAGGGGGGGGAAGCAATCAGCCCCAGCATTTT
.	TRBV20-1	TRBJ2-1	.	CSAKRDGINNEQFF	TGCAGTGCTAAACGGGACGGAATAAACAATGAGCAGTTCTTC
.	TRBV7-3	TRBJ2-3	.	CASSSHVADTQYF	TGTGCCAGCAGCTCCCATGTGGCAGATACGCAGTATTTT
TRBD1	TRBV28	TRBJ2-3	many	CATQGVGGTDTQYF	TGTGCCACCCAGGGGGTCGGGGGCACAGATACGCAGTATTTT